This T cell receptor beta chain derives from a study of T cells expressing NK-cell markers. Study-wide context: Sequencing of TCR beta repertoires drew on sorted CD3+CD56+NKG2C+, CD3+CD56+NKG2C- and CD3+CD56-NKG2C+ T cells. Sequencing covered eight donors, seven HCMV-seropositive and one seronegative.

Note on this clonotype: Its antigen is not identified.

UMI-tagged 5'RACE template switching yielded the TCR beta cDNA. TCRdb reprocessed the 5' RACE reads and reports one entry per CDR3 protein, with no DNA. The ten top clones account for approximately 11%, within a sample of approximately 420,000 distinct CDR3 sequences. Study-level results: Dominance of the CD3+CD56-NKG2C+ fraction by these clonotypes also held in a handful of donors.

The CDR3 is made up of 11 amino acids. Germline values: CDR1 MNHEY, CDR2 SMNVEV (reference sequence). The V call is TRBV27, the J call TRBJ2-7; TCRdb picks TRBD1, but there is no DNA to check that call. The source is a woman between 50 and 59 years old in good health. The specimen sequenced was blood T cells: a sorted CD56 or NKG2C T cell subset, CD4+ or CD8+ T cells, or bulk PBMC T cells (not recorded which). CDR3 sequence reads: CAILVGGEQYF.